Sequencing of this TCR beta chain was carried out in a study of T cell changes during pregnancy in multiple sclerosis. CDR3 length equals 15 residues. CDR1 and CDR2 from the germline V gene are SGHVS and FNYEAQ. Trimming cost V 1 base and J 4 bases, with 13 bases left between them. The repertoire was sequenced with immunoSEQ multiplex PCR; TCRdb's copy has only in-frame clones and lacks some. The data contain roughly 100,000 clones, roughly 92% of them seen just once; the ten biggest clones take up 0.93%. The material sequenced was peripheral blood, taken after pregnancy. This receptor was taken from a female donor with multiple sclerosis, enrolled in a pregnancy study. The rearrangement links TRBV7-6 to TRBJ1-1, with D possibly being TRBD1 (6 bases). CDR3 coding DNA: TGTGCCAGCAGCTTAGTTCGAGGGGGTGGCACTGAAGCTTTCTTT. Translation: CASSLVRGGGTEAFF.